One and the same sample provided the 19 T cell receptor beta chains below, sequenced in a study of PD-L1 blockade in urothelial cancer. Only in-frame clones appear in the TCRdb table, and some are missing; sequencing was by immunoSEQ multiplex PCR. Here the sample spans under 150,000 clones, around 89% being singletons. This sample's time point: peripheral blood 6 weeks after treatment start. This material consisted of PBMCs, taken around atezolizumab (anti-PD-L1) treatment. The receptor source for this set is a man aged 55 to 70 with urothelial cancer.

Only one count was recorded for this clone. The CDR3 is CAISPGVTSAVTQYF. The DNA of the CDR3 is TGTGCCATCAGCCCGGGGGTGACTAGCGCTGTGACCCAGTACTTC. The chain uses TRBV10-3 and TRBJ2-5; 8 bases agree with TRBD2. The CDR3 sequence is 15 residues long. CDR1 is ENHRY and CDR2 is SYGVKD in the germline V gene. V was clipped by 6 bases and J by 7 bases; unmatched bases: 13.

By proportion, this clone is medium-sized (0.01 to 0.1%). V and J are TRBV2 and TRBJ1-2; D ambiguous. Germline CDR1 and CDR2: SNHLY and FYNNEI. The CDR3 totals 12 residues. V was trimmed by 4 bases and J by 8 bases, leaving 11 bases between them. CDR3 region: CASSGEDGGYTF. The CDR3 bases are TGTGCCAGCAGTGGGGAGGACGGCGGCTACACCTTC.

Details on this clone: At one end the junction does not follow the germline gene, possibly because of a read error. This chain joins TRBV7-7 and TRBJ2-7; a possible D gene is TRBD2 (6 bases). Germline values: CDR1 SSHAT, CDR2 FNYEAQ (reference sequence). The CDR3 spans 14 residues. CDR3 sequence (DNA): TGTGCTAGCAGCTTAGGAGCGGGCGCTCACGAGCAGTACTTC. Amino acids: CASSLGAGAHEQYF.

The J gene is TRBJ2-7, the V gene TRBV28; maybe TRBD2 (6 bases). Germline values: CDR1 MDHEN, CDR2 SYDVKM. The V end lost 6 bases, the J end lost 3 bases, and 18 bases lay between the germline ends. The CDR3 covers 15 residues. CDR3 coding DNA: TGTGCCAGCAGCCGGGTAGGTCTAGCGAGCTACGAGCAGTACTTC. Its translation is CASSRVGLASYEQYF.

The genes are TRBV7-3 and TRBJ2-2, with TRBD2 identical over 7 bases. V trimming: 5 bases; J trimming: 3 bases; junction bases outside the gene matches: 3. Germline V lookup: CDR1 SGHTA, CDR2 FQGTGA. There are 14 residues in the CDR3. CDR3 in amino acids: CASSLGGYTGELFF. The CDR3 region has the DNA TGTGCCAGCAGCCTGGGAGGGTACACCGGGGAGCTGTTTTTT. The full variable domain, in which reference TRBV7-3 and TRBJ2-2 provide the parts outside the CDR3, is GAGVSQTPSNKVTEKGKYVELRCDPISGHTALYWYRQSLGQGPEFLIYFQGTGAADDSGLPNDRFFAVRPEGSVSTLKIQRTERGDSAVYLCASSLGGYTGELFFGEGSRLTVL.

The chain carries TRBV4-1 and TRBJ2-7; D perhaps matches TRBD1 (5 bases). The CDR3 is made up of 16 amino acids. The V and J ends lost 0 bases and 2 bases respectively, with 14 bases between them. CDR1 is MGHRA and CDR2 is YSYEKL in the germline V gene. The CDR3 loop is CASSQDRAGNPYEQYF. CDR3 sequence (DNA): TGCGCCAGCAGCCAAGATCGGGCAGGGAATCCCTACGAGCAGTACTTC.

Concerning this clone itself: An end of the junction does not agree with germline; a read error may underlie this. The CDR3 is CASSVRMYQEAQYF. The CDR3 coding sequence is TGTGCCAGCAGTGTAAGAATGTACCAAGAGGCCCAGTACTTC. This sequence joins TRBV27 and TRBJ2-5; D remains ambiguous. The CDR3 runs 14 residues. The germline gives CDR1 MNHEY, CDR2 SMNVEV (reference sequence).

The chain joins TRBV6-1 to TRBJ1-5; D ambiguous. The V gene lost 4 bases and the J gene lost 0 bases, with 10 bases spanning the gap. This CDR3 spans 15 amino acids. Germline CDR1 is MNHNS and CDR2 is SASEGT. The CDR3 spells CASSAQHYSNQPQHF. The CDR3 DNA follows: TGTGCCAGCAGTGCGCAGCACTATAGCAATCAGCCCCAGCATTTT.

The chain joins TRBV27 to TRBJ1-5, with D uncertain. Per germline, CDR1 MNHEY and CDR2 SMNVEV (reference sequence). This CDR3 is 12 amino acids long. Trimming stripped 3 bases from V and 4 bases from J, with 4 bases between. The CDR3 here is CASSFLNQPQHF. CDR3 DNA sequence: TGTGCCAGCAGTTTCCTGAATCAGCCCCAGCATTTT.

This CDR3 is CASSSPEASSYEQYF. In DNA form, the CDR3 reads TGTGCCAGCAGTTCCCCGGAGGCCTCGTCCTACGAGCAGTACTTC. The genes are TRBV28 and TRBJ2-7; tentative D call: TRBD2 (5 bases). The CDR3 extends over 15 amino acids. Germline CDR1 is MDHEN and CDR2 is SYDVKM. Trimming stripped 4 bases from V and 1 base from J, with 14 bases between. The full variable domain, rest sourced from reference TRBV28 and TRBJ2-7, is DVKVTQSSRYLVKRTGEKVFLECVQDMDHENMFWYRQDPGLGLRLIYFSYDVKMKEKGDIPEGYSVSREKKERFSLILESASTNQTSMYLCASSSPEASSYEQYFGPGTRLTVT.

A few counts support this clone. The chain joins TRBV10-2 to TRBJ1-1; 10 nucleotides agree with TRBD1. CDR1 is WSHSY, CDR2 SAAADI, per germline. V shed 10 bases, J shed 3 bases, and the junction held 2 bases outside the gene matches. The CDR3 consists of 12 residues. In nucleotides, the CDR3 is TGCGCCACCGGGACAGGGGACACTGAAGCTTTCTTT. Translated: CATGTGDTEAFF.

The chain has TRBV28 and TRBJ2-2; D is possibly TRBD2 (6 bases). Per germline, CDR1 MDHEN and CDR2 SYDVKM. Between the trimmed V and J ends, which lost 1 base and 2 bases, there was a span of 8 bases. The CDR3 loop spans 15 amino acids. The CDR3 loop reads CASSLFAGNTGELFF. The CDR3 bases are TGTGCCAGCAGTTTATTTGCGGGAAACACCGGGGAGCTGTTTTTT.

This clone has only a few counts. The rearrangement joins TRBV28 to TRBJ2-1; TRBD2 matches at 7 bases. Germline loops: CDR1 MDHEN, CDR2 SYDVKM. V lost 8 bases to trimming and J lost 6 bases; unmatched junction nucleotides: 19. The CDR3 runs to 17 residues. CDR3 loop: CASYNSWAGRRGNEQFF. The CDR3 DNA sequence: TGTGCCAGCTATAATTCTTGGGCCGGGAGGAGGGGCAATGAGCAGTTCTTC.

V and J are TRBV9 and TRBJ2-5; TRBD1 is a possible D gene (6 bases). The ends were cut back, 3 bases at V and 0 bases at J, with 9 bases in the middle. This CDR3 contains 14 residues. The germline gives CDR1 SGDLS, CDR2 YYNGEE. CDR3 loop: CASSETGNQETQYF. The CDR3 DNA follows: TGTGCCAGCAGCGAGACAGGTAACCAAGAGACCCAGTACTTC.

The J gene is TRBJ2-5, the V gene TRBV6-6; D call uncertain. Germline V gives CDR1 MNHNY, CDR2 SVGAGI (reference sequence). The V gene lost 8 bases and the J gene lost 3 bases, with 16 bases spanning the gap. The CDR3 spans 14 residues. Written as DNA, the CDR3 is TGTGCCAGCGGGCCGCTGGCCGGAAAAGAGACCCAGTACTTC. Protein: CASGPLAGKETQYF.

The chain employs TRBV12-5 and TRBJ1-2; 10 nucleotides align to TRBD1. V was pared by 8 bases and J by 2 bases, with 5 bases of the junction left unmatched. The germline V gene encodes CDR1 LGHNT and CDR2 FRNRAP. CDR3 size: 14 residues. CDR3 sequence reads: CASMRQGANYGYTF. The CDR3 region has the DNA TGTGCTAGTATGAGACAGGGGGCAAACTATGGCTACACCTTC.

The rearrangement joins TRBV2 to TRBJ1-1; 8 nucleotides line up with TRBD1. CDR3 size: 13 residues. After removal of 6 bases from V and 1 base from J, the junction contained 1 base not matched to a gene. The V gene's germline CDR1 is SNHLY and CDR2 FYNNEI. The CDR3 DNA reads TGTGCCAGCAGAGGACAGGGGAACACTGAAGCTTTCTTT. Encoded protein: CASRGQGNTEAFF.

The V call is TRBV7-9, the J call TRBJ2-7; D not resolved. Trimming took 4 bases from V and 0 from J, leaving 7 bases between them. Germline-derived CDR1 and CDR2 are SEHNR and FQNEAQ (reference sequence). The CDR3 sequence is 13 residues long. DNA of the CDR3: TGTGCCAGCAGCTCTAACAGCTCCTACGAGCAGTACTTC. Translation: CASSSNSSYEQYF.

The gene calls are TRBV9 and TRBJ2-3; 12 bases are shared with TRBD2. The CDR3 is 14 amino acids. Germline V gives CDR1 SGDLS, CDR2 YYNGEE. Losses at the gene ends were 5 bases for V and 5 bases for J; bases not matched to a gene: 3. CDR3 DNA: TGTGCCAGCAGTCCTAGCGGGGGGGGAGATACGCAGTATTTT. As protein: CASSPSGGGDTQYF.